The clone carrying this T cell receptor (beta chain) occurred many times. The CDR3 length is 14 residues. The germline V and J ends were trimmed by 4 bases and 8 bases, with 15 bases remaining between them. Germline values: CDR1 SGHRS, CDR2 YFSETQ. The data originate from a study of T cells of healthy individuals. Via MiXCR, TCRdb re-called the 5' RACE reads, giving one row per CDR3 protein. This table has about 96,000 distinct CDR3 sequences, 15% to 20% appearing once. The chain is built from TRBV5-1 and TRBJ1-4; the D gene is possibly TRBD1 (6 bases). This receptor was obtained from a human donor in good health. The CDR3 nucleotides are TGCGCCAGCAGCCCCGGACAGTATCGGGAAAAACTGTTTTTT. Its protein product is CASSPGQYREKLFF.